This entry concerns a single TCR beta chain. Its antigen target is currently unknown. Base qualities are not at hand, and no much larger clone is one base apart. The CDR3, cysteine through phenylalanine, is 17 amino acids long. Only the CDR3 DNA is retained, 51 bases long and in frame from the first base. V has 4 bases trimmed and J has 1 base trimmed; junction bases matching no gene number 9. The CDR1 and CDR2 encoded by the germline V gene are SGHDT and YYEEEE. The time point label of this sample denotes: peripheral blood 6 weeks after treatment start. A cohort of about 31 patients with locally advanced or metastatic urothelial carcinoma, treated at Memorial Sloan Kettering on a trial protocol, was included. Peripheral blood mononuclear cells were collected pretreatment and during treatment, with between 1 and 8 total time points per patient. The Qiagen DNeasy Blood extraction kit was used to purify genomic DNA from total PBMCs and tumor samples. Collected pretreatment and during treatment, PBMCs were isolated and stored as previously described.

The data derive from a study of PD-L1 blockade in urothelial cancer (dated 2017 in TCRdb). About the investigation overall: Therapy was started at some point between 2014 and 2016 for all patients, and atezolizumab 1,200 mg was administered intravenously every 3 weeks. Pretreatment tumor samples, along with matched peripheral blood serially collected before and after atezolizumab treatment, were subjected to TCR sequencing. Pretreatment blood TCR-seq was available for about 27 patients, at least one posttreatment blood collection was obtained for some 25 patients, and tumor TCR-seq was available for some 25 patients. Blood samples were analyzed 3 weeks after the start of treatment (second dose) and 6 weeks after the start of treatment. Fewer than ten patients achieved durable clinical benefit and approximately 20 did not. Progression-free survival longer than 6 months counted as durable clinical benefit, and TCR features were additionally tested against both progression-free and overall survival. Whole exome sequencing and RNA sequencing of pretreatment tumors were performed alongside TCR sequencing in the same patients. Blood samples yielded a median of around 150,000 T cells and around 80,000 unique TCRs, with median clonality approximately 0.08. Patients had an ECOG performance status of 0 or 1 and had received between 0 and 3 prior chemotherapy regimens. About 85% of the roughly 29 patients were males with bladder-origin urothelial cancer, and 18 of 29 reported a prior smoking history. An exploratory multi-omic analysis was conducted of the somatic, immune and clinical correlates of response to PD-L1 blockade with atezolizumab in urothelial cancer.

Synthetic TCR analog templates were spiked into each PCR so that absolute template abundance could be estimated from read counts. TCRbeta CDR3 regions were amplified from genomic DNA with bias-controlled V and J gene primers using the immunoSEQ assay. Rearranged TCRbeta segments were sequenced at approximately 20X coverage. Under the source paper's analysis protocol: Sequencing errors were corrected by clustering, and CDR3s were annotated against IMGT so that V, D and J genes could be assigned. Only productive TCRbeta rearrangements were used in downstream analyses, excluding out-of-frame or stop-codon sequences. Clonality was calculated as one minus the Shannon entropy normalized by the log of the number of unique productive sequences. Fisher's exact test with Benjamini-Hochberg correction, using a cutoff of adjusted p below 0.01, was how clones that differed between time points or between blood and tumor were identified. What TCRdb holds here is the immuneACCESS table cut down to in-frame rearrangements. Part of the clones is not present; checked against another copy, under half of the missing clones reflect an unresolved V gene, and the others are unexplained. V and J calls and clone size are as listed in that table; D and trimming were resolved from the DNA. This sample comprises 45,000 to 60,000 clones, approximately 90% of them detected only once. Clones ranked in the top ten supply 2.4% of the sample.

The investigation overall reported the following: A pretreatment peripheral blood TCR clonality below the median was linked to improved progression-free and overall survival. At 3 weeks after the start of treatment, tumor-associated TCR clones in peripheral blood had expanded more in patients with durable benefit (n of about 22, p = 0.022). Because the sample size was small (n ≈ 30) and many exploratory analyses were performed, the results are intended to be hypothesis-generating.

The rearrangement joined TRBV5-6 to TRBJ2-7; 12 central nucleotides agree with TRBD2. This TCR was recovered from a man between 60 and 75 years old with urothelial cancer. The source was PBMCs, collected around atezolizumab (anti-PD-L1) treatment. The base sequence is TGTGCCAGCAGCAGGACTAGCGGGGAGGATTGGTCCTACGAGCAGTACTTC. Its protein reads: CASSRTSGEDWSYEQYF.